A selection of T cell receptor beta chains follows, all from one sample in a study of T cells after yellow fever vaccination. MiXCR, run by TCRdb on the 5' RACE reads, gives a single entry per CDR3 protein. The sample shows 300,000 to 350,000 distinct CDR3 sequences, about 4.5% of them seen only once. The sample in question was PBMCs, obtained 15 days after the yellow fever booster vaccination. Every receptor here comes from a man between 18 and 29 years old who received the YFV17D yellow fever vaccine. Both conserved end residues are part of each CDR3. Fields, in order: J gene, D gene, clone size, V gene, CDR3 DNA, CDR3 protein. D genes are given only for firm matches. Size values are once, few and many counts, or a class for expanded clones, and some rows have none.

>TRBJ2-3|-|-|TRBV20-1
TGCAGTGCTACCCCATCGACAGGTCACACAGATACGCAGTATTTT
CSATPSTGHTDTQYF
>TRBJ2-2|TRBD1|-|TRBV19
TGTGCCAGTAGCCTCGGGACAGGTACTTCGAACACCGGGGAGCTGTTTTTT
CASSLGTGTSNTGELFF
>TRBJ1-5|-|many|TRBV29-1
TGCAGCGTTGCGGACTTCCATCAGCCCCAGCATTTT
CSVADFHQPQHF
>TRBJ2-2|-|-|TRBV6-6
TGTGCCAGCTCGGCGGTGACGAACACCGGGGAGCTGTTTTTT
CASSAVTNTGELFF
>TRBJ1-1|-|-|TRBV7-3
TGTGCCAGCAAAACTAGAGCGATGAACACTGAAGCTTTCTTT
CASKTRAMNTEAFF
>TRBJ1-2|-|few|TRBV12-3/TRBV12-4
TGTGCCAGCAGTGACACCTTGGGGGACTATGGCTACACCTTC
CASSDTLGDYGYTF
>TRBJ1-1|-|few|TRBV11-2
TGTGCCAGCAGCTATACAGGGCCTCCCATGAACACTGAAGCTTTCTTT
CASSYTGPPMNTEAFF
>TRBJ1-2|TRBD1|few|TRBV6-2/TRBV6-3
TGTGCCAGCAGTTACTCCGGGACAGGCGCCTATGGCTACACCTTC
CASSYSGTGAYGYTF
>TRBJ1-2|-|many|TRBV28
TGTGCCAGCAGCCCATCTCCCTATGGCTACACCTTC
CASSPSPYGYTF
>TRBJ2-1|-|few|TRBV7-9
TGTGCCAGCAGCTTAAGGTGGAAAGACAATGAGCAGTTCTTC
CASSLRWKDNEQFF
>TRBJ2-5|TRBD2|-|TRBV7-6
TGTGCCAGCAGCACACGGACTAGCGGGGGGGCACGGGAGACCCAGTACTTC
CASSTRTSGGARETQYF
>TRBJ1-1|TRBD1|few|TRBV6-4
TGTGCCAGCAGTGTCGAGGGACAGTACGGGCTGAACACTGAAGCTTTCTTT
CASSVEGQYGLNTEAFF
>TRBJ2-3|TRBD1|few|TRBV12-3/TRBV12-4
TGTGCCAGCAGCGCGACAGGGTTGACAGATACGCAGTATTTT
CASSATGLTDTQYF
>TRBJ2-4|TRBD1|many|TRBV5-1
TGCGCCAGCAGCTTCGGGACAGGACAGGACATTCAGTACTTC
CASSFGTGQDIQYF
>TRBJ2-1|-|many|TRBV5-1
TGCGCCAGCAGCCCCGGCCGGGGGGCCGAGCAGTTCTTC
CASSPGRGAEQFF
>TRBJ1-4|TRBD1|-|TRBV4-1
TGCGCCAGCAGCCAAGTCTGGGTGCAGGGGGCGAATGAAAAACTGTTTTTT
CASSQVWVQGANEKLFF
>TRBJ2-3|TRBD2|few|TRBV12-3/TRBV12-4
TGTGCCAGCAGTCGCGGACTAGCGGGGGGCACAGATACGCAGTATTTT
CASSRGLAGGTDTQYF
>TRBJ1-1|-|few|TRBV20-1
TGCAGTGCTACCCGAGGTCGGGACATTGAAGCTTTCTTT
CSATRGRDIEAFF
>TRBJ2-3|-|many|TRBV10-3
TGTGCCATCAGGGACGGTTTGGGGGCAGATACGCAGTATTTT
CAIRDGLGADTQYF
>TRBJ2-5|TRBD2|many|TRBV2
TGTGCCGGTTCCGGACTAGCGCAAGAGACCCAGTACTTC
CAGSGLAQETQYF
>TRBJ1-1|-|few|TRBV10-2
TGCGCCAGCAGTGAGTTACCGGGGGTCGTAGCTTTCTTT
CASSELPGVVAFF
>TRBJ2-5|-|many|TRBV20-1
TGCAGTGCTCATGAGGCGGAGGTTCGAGAGACCCAGTACTTC
CSAHEAEVRETQYF
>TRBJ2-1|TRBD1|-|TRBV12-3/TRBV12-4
TGTGCCAGCAGCCAACAGGGGTCATCCTACAATGAGCAGTTCTTC
CASSQQGSSYNEQFF
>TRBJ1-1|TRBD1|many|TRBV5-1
TGCGCCAGCAGCTCCAGGGGGCAGAGGGACACTGAAGCTTTCTTT
CASSSRGQRDTEAFF
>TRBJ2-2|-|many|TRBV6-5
TGTGCCAGCAGTGCCGGGGTAACCGGGGAGCTGTTTTTT
CASSAGVTGELFF
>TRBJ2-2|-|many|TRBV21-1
TGTGCCAGCAGCATCATTAGCGGGGAGCTGTTTTTT
CASSIISGELFF
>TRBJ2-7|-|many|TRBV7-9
TGTGCCAGCAGCCTAATACAGGGAAGATTTTCCTACGAGCAGTACTTC
CASSLIQGRFSYEQYF
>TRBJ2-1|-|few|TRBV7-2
TGTGCCAGCAGCTTAGGATACGGGGGCCTAGGCAATGAGCAGTTCTTC
CASSLGYGGLGNEQFF
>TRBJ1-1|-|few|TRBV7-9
TGTGCCAGCAGCTTTCCTGGGGACACTGAAGCTTTCTTT
CASSFPGDTEAFF
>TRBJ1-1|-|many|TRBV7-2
TGTGCCAGCAGCTTAGTTGTTCGGGGCACCCTGAACACTGAAGCTTTCTTT
CASSLVVRGTLNTEAFF
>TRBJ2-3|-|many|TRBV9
TGTGCCAGCAGCGCAAGGGTAAACTCCGATACGCAGTATTTT
CASSARVNSDTQYF
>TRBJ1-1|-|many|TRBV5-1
TGCGCCAGCAGCTTGGGGGTGACTGAAGCTTTCTTT
CASSLGVTEAFF
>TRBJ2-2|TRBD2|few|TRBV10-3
TGTGCCATCAAAGGGACTAGCGGGGGCGGCGGGGAGCTGTTTTTT
CAIKGTSGGGGELFF
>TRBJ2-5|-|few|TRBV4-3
TGCGCCAGCAGCCAAGCGCTGTGGGTACAAGAGACCCAGTACTTC
CASSQALWVQETQYF
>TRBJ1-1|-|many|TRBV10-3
TGTGCCATCAGCGAACGAACGGAAAAATTGAACACTGAAGCTTTCTTT
CAISERTEKLNTEAFF
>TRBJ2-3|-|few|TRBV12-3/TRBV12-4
TGTGCCGCTGGAAGCCTGGTAGATACGCAGTATTTT
CAAGSLVDTQYF
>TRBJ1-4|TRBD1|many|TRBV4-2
TGTGCCAGCAGCCGGTCAGGGGGAATTACTAATGAAAAACTGTTTTTT
CASSRSGGITNEKLFF
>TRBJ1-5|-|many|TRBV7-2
TGTGCCAGCAGCTTAGCGTCCCAGGGGCGTGGGCAGCCCCAGCATTTT
CASSLASQGRGQPQHF
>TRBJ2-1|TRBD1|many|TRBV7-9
TGTGCCAGCGACCCTCGGGACAGGCCATACAATGAGCAGTTCTTC
CASDPRDRPYNEQFF
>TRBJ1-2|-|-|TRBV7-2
TGTGCCAGCAGCGGGTTCGGCTTCTCGTATGGCTACACCTTC
CASSGFGFSYGYTF
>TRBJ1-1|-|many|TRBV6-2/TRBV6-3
TGTGCCAGCAGTCTACAGGGAGGGGCTGAAGCTTTCTTT
CASSLQGGAEAFF
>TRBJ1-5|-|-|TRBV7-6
TGTGCCAGCAGCTTAGTAGCAGGGTCGGATCAGCCCCAGCATTTT
CASSLVAGSDQPQHF
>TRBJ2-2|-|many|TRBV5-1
TGCGCCAGCAGCGGTGGTGCGTTGCAGAACACCGGGGAGCTGTTTTTT
CASSGGALQNTGELFF
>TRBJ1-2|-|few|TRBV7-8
TGTGCCAGCAGCTTAGGCGACATTTATACCTATGGCTACACCTTC
CASSLGDIYTYGYTF
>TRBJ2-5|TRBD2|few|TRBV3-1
TGTGCCAGCAGCCAAGGGGAGGCAGGGAGGGCCCAGTACTTC
CASSQGEAGRAQYF
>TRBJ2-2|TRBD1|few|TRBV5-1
TGCGCCAGCAGCTTGGGTTTGACAGGGAGCACCGGGGAGCTGTTTTTT
CASSLGLTGSTGELFF
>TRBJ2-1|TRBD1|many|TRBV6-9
TGTGCCAGCAGTTCGGGACAGGGGGTTAATGAGCAGTTCTTC
CASSSGQGVNEQFF